One sample yielded the 13 T cell receptor beta chains listed below, sequenced in a study of cytomegalovirus exposure and HLA in healthy donors. It was with 60 Vbeta and 13 Jbeta primers that the PCR ran. The data were produced by immunoSEQ multiplex PCR, yet TCRdb's version contains in-frame clones alone and is incomplete. The repertoire holds 60,000 to 70,000 clones, more than 60% seen once, with approximately 4.7% in the top ten. The sample was PBMCs. The origin of the receptors is a male donor in good health and CMV-seropositive.

The chain links TRBV7-8 to TRBJ1-2; unclear D gene. Germline CDR1 SGHVS, CDR2 FQNEAQ. The CDR3 totals 15 residues. Trimming left V 0 bases short and J 6 bases short, with 14 bases between. The CDR3 DNA follows: TGTGCCAGCAGCTTAGCCAACCCCGGACTAGATGGCTACACCTTC. Translated: CASSLANPGLDGYTF. Full variable domain (remainder filled in from reference TRBV7-8 and TRBJ1-2): GAGVSQSPRYKVAKRGQDVALRCDPISGHVSLFWYQQALGQGPEFLTYFQNEAQLDKSGLPSDRFFAERPEGSVSTLKIQRTQQEDSAVYLCASSLANPGLDGYTFGSGTRLTVV.

The sample holds one count of this clone. The chain is built from TRBV30 and TRBJ1-5, with 7 positions matching TRBD1. The V gene end was trimmed by 1 base and the J gene end by 0 bases; junction bases not matched to a gene: 30. The CDR3 is 24 amino acids. The germline CDR1 and CDR2 sequences are GTSNPN and SVGIG (reference sequence). Here the CDR3 DNA reads TGTGCCTGGAGTGGGTACTTGTACACAGACCTAGGACAGGACCTAGAGTATAGCAATCAGCCCCAGCATTTT. Translating it yields CAWSGYLYTDLGQDLEYSNQPQHF. Full variable domain (outside the CDR3, taken from reference TRBV30 and TRBJ1-5): SQTIHQWPATLVQPVGSPLSLECTVEGTSNPNLYWYRQAAGRGLQLLFYSVGIGQISSEVPQNLSASRPQDRQFILSSKKLLLSDSGFYLCAWSGYLYTDLGQDLEYSNQPQHFGDGTRLSIL.

This clone appeared a few times. CDR3 coding DNA: TGTGCCAGCAGCTTACAGGGCCTCGGGACTGAAGCTTTCTTT. Protein sequence: CASSLQGLGTEAFF. This rearrangement joins TRBV7-9 to TRBJ1-1; tentative D call: TRBD1 (5 bases). Per germline, CDR1 SEHNR and CDR2 FQNEAQ (reference sequence). Trimming removed 2 bases from V and 5 bases from J, with 12 bases in between. The CDR3 extends over 14 amino acids.

In this sample, this clone turned up a few times. The chain uses TRBV9 and TRBJ1-3, with D possibly TRBD1 on 5 matching bases. CDR1 SGDLS and CDR2 YYNGEE come from the germline V gene. V was trimmed by 4 bases and J by 0 bases, leaving 20 bases between them. There are 18 residues in the CDR3. The CDR3 nucleotides are TGTGCCAGCAGCCCTGTCGGTCCAGGACAATTCTCTGGAAACACCATATATTTT. Amino acids: CASSPVGPGQFSGNTIYF.

The chain joins TRBV9 to TRBJ1-3; D not resolved. Germline lookup yields CDR1 SGDLS and CDR2 YYNGEE. With 5 bases removed from V and 0 bases from J, the gap between germline ends came to 9 bases. This CDR3 has 14 amino acids. CDR3 nucleotide sequence: TGTGCCAGCAGGGAAGCGGACTCTGGAAACACCATATATTTT. Translation: CASREADSGNTIYF. Full variable domain (outside the CDR3, taken from reference TRBV9 and TRBJ1-3): DSGVTQTPKHLITATGQRVTLRCSPRSGDLSVYWYQQSLDQGLQFLIQYYNGEERAKGNILERFSAQQFPDLHSELNLSSLELGDSALYFCASREADSGNTIYFGEGSWLTVV.

The chain couples TRBV29-1 to TRBJ2-1, with a weak D call TRBD1 (5 bases). The CDR3 consists of 12 residues. With 0 bases removed from V and 12 bases from J, the gap between germline ends came to 12 bases. From germline, CDR1 is SQVTM and CDR2 ANQGSEA. The CDR3 DNA is TGCAGCGTTGAAGATCATTCTCAGGGGCAGTTCTTC. It translates to CSVEDHSQGQFF.

The rearrangement joins TRBV27 to TRBJ1-2; 7 nucleotides agree with TRBD1. From germline, CDR1 is MNHEY and CDR2 SMNVEV (reference sequence). This CDR3 is built from 15 residues. J was trimmed by 5 bases and V by 7 bases; bases with no gene match: 13. The CDR3 sequence is CASTKIDRVGYGYTF. The CDR3 DNA follows: TGTGCCAGCACCAAGATAGACAGGGTAGGGTATGGCTACACCTTC.

This chain links TRBV20-1 with TRBJ1-1; D is unclear. Germline lookup yields CDR1 DFQATT and CDR2 SNEGSKA (reference sequence). V shed 0 bases and J shed 10 bases, with 6 bases lying between them. CDR3 size: 10 residues. The DNA for the CDR3 is TGCAGTGCTAGAGACTCGGGAGCTTTCTTT. Translated, it gives CSARDSGAFF.

This clone was picked up one time. The gene calls are TRBV4-1 and TRBJ1-1; 9 nucleotides match TRBD1. Trimming took 4 bases from V and 0 from J; bases not matched to a gene: 15. CDR3 size: 19 residues. Germline V CDR1 and CDR2: MGHRA, YSYEKL. In DNA, the CDR3 is TGCGCCAGCAGCCCCCCGGGACAGGGATCGAGGTCGGTGAACACTGAAGCTTTCTTT. This sequence encodes CASSPPGQGSRSVNTEAFF.

The chain uses TRBV4-1 and TRBJ2-4; D is possibly TRBD1 (5 bases). The ends were cut back, 1 base at V and 4 bases at J, with 14 bases in the middle. Germline assignment: CDR1 MGHRA and CDR2 YSYEKL. This CDR3 has 16 residues. This CDR3 is CASSQARQGVKNIQYF. The CDR3 DNA reads as TGCGCCAGCAGCCAAGCACGCCAAGGGGTAAAAAACATTCAGTACTTC.

The chain is built from TRBV5-1 and TRBJ2-7; TRBD2 matches 10 bases. CDR3 size: 14 residues. The germline gives CDR1 SGHRS, CDR2 YFSETQ. J lost 2 bases, V lost 3 bases, and 2 bases had no gene match. CDR3 residues: CASSSGTSAYEQYF. CDR3 in DNA: TGCGCCAGCAGCTCGGGGACTAGCGCCTACGAGCAGTACTTC.

The V gene is TRBV7-9, the J gene TRBJ1-6; D is undetermined. In germline, CDR1 is SEHNR, CDR2 FQNEAQ (reference sequence). This CDR3 has 15 amino acids. Deletions cut 5 bases from V and 6 bases from J, with 14 bases between. For the CDR3, the DNA is TGTGCCAGCAGCCCCCAGCGGCAGATTAATTCACCCCTCCACTTT. Its translation is CASSPQRQINSPLHF.

The genes are TRBV30 and TRBJ2-5; 15 nucleotides align to TRBD2. The CDR3 has 16 residues. J gave up 7 bases and V 3 bases, and 9 bases lay outside the gene matches. The germline V gene encodes CDR1 GTSNPN and CDR2 SVGIG (reference sequence). CDR3 coding DNA: TGTGCCTGGAGCCAAGGGACTAGCGGGGGGTCCAGGACCCAGTACTTC. Its translation: CAWSQGTSGGSRTQYF.